These 15 T cell receptor beta chains were all obtained from the same sample, sequenced in a study of monozygotic twins with inflammatory bowel disease. Reprocessing the 5' RACE reads, TCRdb reports a single entry for every CDR3 protein and omits DNA. Its listing shows 350,000 to 400,000 distinct CDR3 sequences. Sample: blood. The origin of the receptors is a human donor with ulcerative colitis or Crohn's disease, or a healthy co-twin of an affected twin (not recorded which).

J is TRBJ2-2 and V is TRBV28. This CDR3 is built from 12 residues. Germline CDR1 reads MDHEN; CDR2 reads SYDVKM. The CDR3 loop reads CASSLQVGELFF. Variable domain in full (rest from reference TRBV28 and TRBJ2-2): DVKVTQSSRYLVKRTGEKVFLECVQDMDHENMFWYRQDPGLGLRLIYFSYDVKMKEKGDIPEGYSVSREKKERFSLILESASTNQTSMYLCASSLQVGELFFGEGSRLTVL.

V is TRBV7-3 and J is TRBJ1-2. The CDR3 extends over 13 amino acids. Germline assignment: CDR1 SGHTA and CDR2 FQGTGA. CDR3 in amino acids: CASSPWEGYGYTF.

The genes are TRBV5-1 and TRBJ1-2; as DNA is missing, the TRBD1 call by TCRdb cannot be tested. From germline, CDR1 is SGHRS and CDR2 YFSETQ. The CDR3 is made up of 16 amino acids. CDR3 loop: CASSLGQLPRGYGYTF.

This chain uses TRBV18 with TRBJ2-5. This CDR3 comprises 14 residues. Germline CDR1 is KGHSH and CDR2 is LQKENI. The CDR3 loop is CASSPTRVVETQYF.

V gene TRBV20-1 combines with J gene TRBJ2-4; TCRdb outputs TRBD1, but without DNA this stays unchecked. The germline gives CDR1 DFQATT, CDR2 SNEGSKA (reference sequence). The CDR3 consists of 20 residues. CDR3 region: CSGSGADAREAITAKNIQYF.

The chain is built from TRBV20-1 and TRBJ1-1; TCRdb gives TRBD1 as the D gene, but with no DNA this cannot be confirmed. Germline V lookup: CDR1 DFQATT, CDR2 SNEGSKA (reference sequence). This CDR3 is built from 13 residues. The CDR3 sequence: CSADSRRDTEASF.

The genes are TRBV4-3 and TRBJ2-7; TCRdb selects TRBD1, and the lack of DNA leaves this call unchecked. This CDR3 has 14 residues. Looked up from germline, CDR1 is LGHNA and CDR2 is YSLEER. The CDR3 sequence: CASSHGGGAYEQYF.

CDR3 residues: CASSQDDLWFPNQPQHF. The chain has TRBV4-3 and TRBJ1-5. Germline CDR1 reads LGHNA; CDR2 reads YSLEER. This CDR3 has 17 amino acids.

The V gene is TRBV20-1, the J gene TRBJ2-1; the D call of TRBD2 rests on TCRdb alone, since no DNA is present to check it. CDR1 and CDR2 from the germline V gene are DFQATT and SNEGSKA (reference sequence). This CDR3 is 16 amino acids long. The CDR3 reads CSARDARGLSDNEQFF.

The rearrangement joins TRBV6-2 or TRBV6-3 to TRBJ1-5; without DNA, the TCRdb call of TRBD1 cannot be checked. CDR3 size: 13 residues. Germline CDR1 reads MNHEY; CDR2 reads SVGEGT. The CDR3 region is CASSYVGTQPQHF.

The chain uses TRBV20-1 and TRBJ1-2; with no DNA, the TCRdb D assignment of TRBD1 cannot be verified. This CDR3 spans 17 amino acids. From germline, CDR1 is DFQATT and CDR2 SNEGSKA (reference sequence). CDR3 sequence reads: CSARDKGEGRINYGYTF.

The chain recombines TRBV7-8 with TRBJ1-2; the TCRdb D gene call, TRBD1, has no DNA to confirm it. CDR3 size: 15 residues. CDR1 and CDR2 from the germline V gene are SGHVS and FQNEAQ. The CDR3 loop reads CASSLVQGGVYGYTF.

This chain links TRBV5-4 with TRBJ1-2; TCRdb gives TRBD1 as the D gene, but with no DNA this cannot be confirmed. Per the germline V gene, CDR1 is SGHNT and CDR2 is YYREEE (reference sequence). The CDR3 is made up of 15 amino acids. CDR3 sequence reads: CASSSGQGINYGYTF.

The V and J genes are TRBV6-5 and TRBJ1-6; TCRdb picks TRBD1, but there is no DNA to check that call. This CDR3 comprises 17 residues. Germline V CDR1 and CDR2: MNHEY, SVGAGI. The CDR3 sequence is CASSYQPRQARGSPLHF.

This rearrangement joins TRBV20-1 to TRBJ1-4; checking the TCRdb D call of TRBD1 is not possible without DNA. Per germline, CDR1 DFQATT and CDR2 SNEGSKA (reference sequence). The CDR3 is 14 amino acids. Here the CDR3 reads CSARVVQGAEKLFF.